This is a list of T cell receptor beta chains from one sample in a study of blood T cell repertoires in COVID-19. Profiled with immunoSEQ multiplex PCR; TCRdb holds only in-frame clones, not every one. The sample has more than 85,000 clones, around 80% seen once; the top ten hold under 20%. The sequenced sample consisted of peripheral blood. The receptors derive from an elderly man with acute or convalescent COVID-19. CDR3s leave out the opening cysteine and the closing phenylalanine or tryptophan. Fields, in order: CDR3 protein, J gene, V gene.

AWSIPPKGLAGGRQETQY | TRBJ2-5 | TRBV30
ASRSSSNQPQH | TRBJ1-5 | TRBV12-3/TRBV12-4
ASSRRTGMNTEAF | TRBJ1-1 | TRBV28
ASSLDRQGTLAKNIQY | TRBJ2-4 | TRBV11-2
ATSRGAGWGGAEAF | TRBJ1-1 | TRBV15
SASRGMDTEAF | TRBJ1-1 | TRBV20-1
ASKGGARNSPLH | TRBJ1-6 | TRBV28
ASSKDPRANSPLH | TRBJ1-6 | TRBV21-1
ASSQGPGNQPQH | TRBJ1-5 | TRBV4-3
ASRQRSAERYEQY | TRBJ2-7 | TRBV6-5
ASSEAGDSRGYTLH | TRBJ1-6 | TRBV6-1
ASKLTGVNTEAF | TRBJ1-1 | TRBV19
ASSLEAGLGEQY | TRBJ2-7 | TRBV5-6
ATSDPPSNEQY | TRBJ2-7 | TRBV24-1
ASTRKGLAGNEQF | TRBJ2-1 | TRBV27
ASSPGKVGSSYNEQF | TRBJ2-1 | TRBV7-9
ASSLRPGQGSEQY | TRBJ2-7 | TRBV5-1
ASSLEGDGTDTQY | TRBJ2-3 | TRBV11-2
ASSRTGAGNTIY | TRBJ1-3 | TRBV7-9
ASSRTGDQPQH | TRBJ1-5 | TRBV19
ASSLGQEQPQH | TRBJ1-5 | TRBV7-2
AVSGTGAGEKLF | TRBJ1-4 | TRBV2
SASSETGSNQPQH | TRBJ1-5 | TRBV20-1
ASSPARTDTSEQY | TRBJ2-7 | TRBV18
ASSTEQGARGNTIY | TRBJ1-3 | TRBV7-9
ASSPGRIYEQY | TRBJ2-7 | TRBV28
ASSRRTGNTEAF | TRBJ1-1 | TRBV28
ASSQEWETLGAYEQY | TRBJ2-7 | TRBV4-3
ARSPGGSDTQY | TRBJ2-3 | TRBV30
ASSQDRGQTQY | TRBJ2-5 | TRBV27
ASSLVSTDEAF | TRBJ1-1 | TRBV5-6
ASSFRGRAALGTEAF | TRBJ1-1 | TRBV19
ASSDMGIGGNQPQH | TRBJ1-5 | TRBV2
ASSHPSTGELF | TRBJ2-2 | TRBV9
ASSLFTGSSYNSPLH | TRBJ1-6 | TRBV5-6